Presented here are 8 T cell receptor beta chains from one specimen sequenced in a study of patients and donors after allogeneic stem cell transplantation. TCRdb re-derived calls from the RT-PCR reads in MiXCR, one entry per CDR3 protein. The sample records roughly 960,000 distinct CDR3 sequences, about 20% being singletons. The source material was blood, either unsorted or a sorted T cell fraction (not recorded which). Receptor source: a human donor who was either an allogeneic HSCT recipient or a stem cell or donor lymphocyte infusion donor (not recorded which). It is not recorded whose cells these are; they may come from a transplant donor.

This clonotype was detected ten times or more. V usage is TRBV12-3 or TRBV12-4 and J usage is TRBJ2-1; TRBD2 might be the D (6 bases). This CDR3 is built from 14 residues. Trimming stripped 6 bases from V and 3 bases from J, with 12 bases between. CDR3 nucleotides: TGTGCCAGCAGGGATGCTAGCGTCTACAATGAGCAGTTCTTC. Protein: CASRDASVYNEQFF.

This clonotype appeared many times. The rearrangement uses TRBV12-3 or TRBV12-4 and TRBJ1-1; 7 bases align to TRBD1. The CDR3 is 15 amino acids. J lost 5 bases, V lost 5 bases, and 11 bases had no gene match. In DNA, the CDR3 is TGTGCCAGCAGTACTAACAGGGGCAAGGAAACTGAAGCTTTCTTT. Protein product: CASSTNRGKETEAFF.

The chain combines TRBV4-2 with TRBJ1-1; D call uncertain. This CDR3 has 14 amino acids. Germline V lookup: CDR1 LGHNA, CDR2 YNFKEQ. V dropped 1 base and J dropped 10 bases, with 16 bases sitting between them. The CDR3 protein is CASSQGAVPLGAFF. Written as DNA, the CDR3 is TGTGCCAGCAGCCAAGGGGCCGTACCACTTGGAGCTTTCTTT.

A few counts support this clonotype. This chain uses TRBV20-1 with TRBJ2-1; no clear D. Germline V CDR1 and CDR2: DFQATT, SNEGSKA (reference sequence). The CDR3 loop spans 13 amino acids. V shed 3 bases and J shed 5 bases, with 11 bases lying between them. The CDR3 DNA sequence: TGCAGTGCTAGGGAGCGTAGCCACAATGAGCAGTTCTTC. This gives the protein CSARERSHNEQFF.

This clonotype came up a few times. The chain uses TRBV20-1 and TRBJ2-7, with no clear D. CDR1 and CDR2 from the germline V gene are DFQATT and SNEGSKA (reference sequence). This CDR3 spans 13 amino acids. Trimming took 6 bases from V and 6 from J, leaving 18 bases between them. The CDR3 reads CSAEIGGKGEQYF. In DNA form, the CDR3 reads TGCAGTGCCGAGATCGGTGGAAAGGGCGAGCAGTACTTC.

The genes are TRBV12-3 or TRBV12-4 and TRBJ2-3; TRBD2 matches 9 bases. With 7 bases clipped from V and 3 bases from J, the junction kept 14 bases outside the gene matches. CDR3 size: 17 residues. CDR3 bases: TGTGCCAGCACCCCTGCCCCCAGCGGGAGGCAAACAGATACGCAGTATTTT. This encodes CASTPAPSGRQTDTQYF.

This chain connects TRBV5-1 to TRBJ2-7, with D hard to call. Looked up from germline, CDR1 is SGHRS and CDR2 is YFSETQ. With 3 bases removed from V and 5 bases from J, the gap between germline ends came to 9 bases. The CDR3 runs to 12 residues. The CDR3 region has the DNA TGCGCCAGCAGCTCACAATTCCACGAGCAGTACTTC. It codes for CASSSQFHEQYF.

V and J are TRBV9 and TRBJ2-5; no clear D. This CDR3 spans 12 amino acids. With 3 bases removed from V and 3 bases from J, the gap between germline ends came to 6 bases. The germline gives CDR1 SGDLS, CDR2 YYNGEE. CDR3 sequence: CASSGNEETQYF. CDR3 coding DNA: TGTGCCAGCAGCGGGAATGAAGAGACCCAGTACTTC.